This T cell receptor (beta chain) was sequenced during a study of cytomegalovirus exposure and HLA in healthy donors. Findings and limits, study-wide: TCR beta sequences numbering more than 15,000 were associated with HLA alleles at 0.05 false discovery rate in a later analysis. Investigators reported around 150 TCR beta chains as tied to cytomegalovirus.

The PCR ran on 60 Vbeta and 13 Jbeta primers. Repertoires were generated with immunoSEQ multiplex PCR, while TCRdb's copy carries only in-frame clones and drops some. The sample has 150,000 to 200,000 clones, approximately 80% seen once. This clone occurred a few times. The antigen is undetermined. V was trimmed by 0 bases and J by 5 bases, leaving 17 bases between them. The CDR3 spans 16 residues. The V gene's germline CDR1 is SGHRS and CDR2 YFSETQ. The source of this sequence is a man between 18 and 29 years old in good health and CMV-seropositive. The chain has TRBV5-1 and TRBJ1-2; TRBD1 is a possible D gene (6 bases). Material for sequencing was PBMCs. The CDR3 DNA sequence: TGCGCCAGCAGCTTGGAAGGGAGGGACACCAGTTATGGCTACACCTTC. Protein: CASSLEGRDTSYGYTF.